This T cell receptor (beta chain) originates from a study of blood T cell repertoires in COVID-19. Study as a whole: Samples taken during acute and convalescent COVID-19 were collected in the United States, Italy and Spain.

Repertoires were generated with immunoSEQ multiplex PCR, while TCRdb's copy carries only in-frame clones and drops some. The table lists over 140,000 clones, about 80% of them singletons. The receptor comes from an older woman with acute or convalescent COVID-19. Sequenced input: peripheral blood.

The CDR3: CSVNRSPSDSSYGYTF. The CDR3 nucleotides read TGCAGCGTGAACCGGTCGCCCTCGGACAGCAGCTATGGCTACACCTTC. This chain links TRBV29-1 with TRBJ1-2; D perhaps matches TRBD1 (6 bases). The germline gives CDR1 SQVTM, CDR2 ANQGSEA. V lost 6 bases and J lost 4, with 24 bases in between. The CDR3 is made up of 16 amino acids.